This TCR beta chain originates from a study of CD8 T cells in ankylosing spondylitis. Each TCR beta library was made by quantitative 5'-RACE that incorporated molecular barcodes. TCRdb passed the 5' RACE reads through MiXCR, listing each CDR3 protein once. The table lists about 220,000 distinct CDR3 sequences, 20% to 30% of them singletons. The sample holds many counts of this clonotype. Trimming left V 1 base short and J 4 bases short, with 13 bases between. The CDR3 runs to 15 residues. The genes are TRBV12-3 or TRBV12-4 and TRBJ2-5, with D maybe TRBD2 (7 bases). This clonotype was sampled from a male donor with ankylosing spondylitis or in good health (not recorded which). Sequencing was performed on blood, either unsorted or a sorted T cell fraction (not recorded which). CDR3 amino acids: CASSLGLRGGETQYF. CDR3 sequence (DNA): TGTGCCAGCAGTTTAGGGCTTAGGGGGGGAGAGACCCAGTACTTC.